Listed below are T cell receptor beta chains from one sample, sequenced in a study of blood T cell repertoires in COVID-19. Here immunoSEQ multiplex PCR was the method, and the copy in TCRdb shows in-frame clones only, minus some. The sample holds about 120,000 clones, nearly 90% seen once. Source material: peripheral blood. These receptors originate from a woman aged 60-70 years with COVID-19, enrolled during active disease. Each CDR3 is given with its conserved first and last residue. D genes are given only for firm matches. Only some rows state a clone size, as once, few, many or a class for expanded clones.

>TRBJ2-5|NA|NA|TRBV7-6
TGTGCCAGCAGCTTAGGGTGGGCAGCCGCTAGGGGTCAAGAGACCCAGTACTTC
CASSLGWAAARGQETQYF
>TRBJ2-7|NA|NA|TRBV3-1/TRBV3-2
TGTGCCAGCAGCTCCGTCGGGGGCTACGAGCAGTACTTC
CASSSVGGYEQYF
>TRBJ1-1|NA|NA|TRBV27
TGTGCCAGCAGTTTATTGGATCCGGGGACTGAAGCTTTCTTT
CASSLLDPGTEAFF
>TRBJ1-1|NA|NA|TRBV6-5
TGTGCCAGCAAATCTCCGGGTTACACTGAAGCTTTCTTT
CASKSPGYTEAFF
>TRBJ2-5|NA|NA|TRBV19
TGTGCCAGTAGTATATTCGGTCAAGAGACCCAGTACTTC
CASSIFGQETQYF
>TRBJ2-2|NA|NA|TRBV6-2/TRBV6-3
TGTGCCAGCAGTTCCTCGAGAACGCCGAACACCGGGGAGCTGTTTTTT
CASSSSRTPNTGELFF
>TRBJ1-2|NA|NA|TRBV30
TGTGCCTGGACCTGTAGGGGTGGCAGGGATGTAAATGGCTACACCTTC
CAWTCRGGRDVNGYTF
>TRBJ1-2|NA|TRBD1|TRBV6-6
TGTGCCAGCAGCTCGGACAGGGCGAATGGCTACACCTTC
CASSSDRANGYTF
>TRBJ2-2|NA|NA|TRBV5-5
TGTGCCAGCAGCTGGCGAGGCGGGGAAGCCACCGGGGAGCTGTTTTTT
CASSWRGGEATGELFF
>TRBJ2-5|NA|TRBD1|TRBV9
TGTGCCAGCAGCCCGAGACAGGGGCTCCGGGAGACCCAGTACTTC
CASSPRQGLRETQYF
>TRBJ1-1|NA|NA|TRBV29-1
TGCAGCGTCAAAACAGGATTGAGCACTGAAGCTTTCTTT
CSVKTGLSTEAFF
>TRBJ1-3|NA|TRBD1|TRBV13
TGTGCCAGCAGCTCTACAGGGGGCTCTGGAAACACCATATATTTT
CASSSTGGSGNTIYF
>TRBJ2-5|NA|TRBD1|TRBV30
TGTGCCTGGAGGGGACAGGGTCTGGAGACCCAGTACTTC
CAWRGQGLETQYF
>TRBJ1-5|NA|NA|TRBV19
TGTGCCAGTGCCTTAGGGGGTCAGCCCCAGCATTTT
CASALGGQPQHF
>TRBJ1-1|NA|NA|TRBV15
TGTGCCACCAGCCAAGGAGTATTCCAGGGGATCACTGAAGCTTTCTTT
CATSQGVFQGITEAFF
>TRBJ2-2|NA|NA|TRBV18
TGTGCCAGCTCACCTACCACTGCCCGGCAGGGCACCGGGGAGCTGTTTTTT
CASSPTTARQGTGELFF
>TRBJ2-3|once|NA|TRBV6-2/TRBV6-3
TGTGCCAGCAGTTGGGAGAAGGGGCAGTATTTT
CASSWEKGQYF
>TRBJ2-1|NA|TRBD1|TRBV2
TGTGCCAGCAGTGAGGGGACAGGGGGACCCTACAATGAGCAGTTCTTC
CASSEGTGGPYNEQFF
>TRBJ1-5|once|NA|TRBV6-2/TRBV6-3
TGTGCCAGCAGTTACGGTAGTCAGCCCCAGCATTTT
CASSYGSQPQHF
>TRBJ1-1|NA|NA|TRBV19
TGTGCCAGTAGTATTGGGAGGGGAATCGGGGACACTGAAGCTTTCTTT
CASSIGRGIGDTEAFF
>TRBJ2-2|NA|NA|TRBV7-6
TGTGCCAGCAGCCCTGAGACGGGCACCGGGGAGCTGTTTTTT
CASSPETGTGELFF
>TRBJ2-2|NA|NA|TRBV5-6
TGTGCCAGCAGCTTCGGTCTAGCGAACACCGGGGAGCTGTTTTTT
CASSFGLANTGELFF
>TRBJ1-1|NA|TRBD1|TRBV19
TGTGCCAGTAGTACCTTAGGGACAGTCCAGGACACTGAAGCTTTCTTT
CASSTLGTVQDTEAFF
>TRBJ1-4|NA|TRBD1|TRBV19
TGTGCCAGTAGTATTCGGGACAGGGCGAATGAAAAACTGTTTTTT
CASSIRDRANEKLFF
>TRBJ2-3|NA|TRBD2|TRBV5-4
TGTGCCAGCAGACGGGGTAGCGGGGGGAACGCAGATACGCAGTATTTT
CASRRGSGGNADTQYF
>TRBJ1-4|NA|TRBD1|TRBV24-1
TGTGCCACCTCTCACAGGGGGCTTATTGCAACTAATGAAAAACTGTTTTTT
CATSHRGLIATNEKLFF
>TRBJ1-3|NA|TRBD1|TRBV9
TGTGCCAGCAGCGTCACAGGGGGTCCCAACTCTGGAAACACCATATATTTT
CASSVTGGPNSGNTIYF
>TRBJ1-1|NA|TRBD1|TRBV5-1
TGCGCCAGCAGCTCAACCGGGACAGCCAAGAGAGGGGCTTTCTTT
CASSSTGTAKRGAFF
>TRBJ1-1|NA|NA|TRBV27
TGTGCCAGCAGTTTCGGTCAGGGGAACACTGAAGCTTTCTTT
CASSFGQGNTEAFF
>TRBJ1-1|NA|NA|TRBV7-2
TGTGCCAGCAGCTTGTACAGTTTGAACACTGAAGCTTTCTTT
CASSLYSLNTEAFF
>TRBJ1-1|NA|NA|TRBV30
TGTGCCTGGAGTCCCTCTATCTATGAAGCTTTCTTT
CAWSPSIYEAFF
>TRBJ2-1|NA|NA|TRBV27
TGTGCCAGCAGTTTTAACCGGGACTCCCAGCCCTACAATGAGCAGTTCTTC
CASSFNRDSQPYNEQFF
>TRBJ1-1|NA|TRBD1|TRBV10-3
TGTGCCATCAGTGAGGAGACAGGGGTGACTGAAGCTTTCTTT
CAISEETGVTEAFF
>TRBJ2-7|NA|TRBD1|TRBV19
TGTGCCAGTAGTATCGCAGGGGGCTACGAGCAGTACTTC
CASSIAGGYEQYF
>TRBJ1-1|few|NA|TRBV5-6
TGTGCCAGCAGCTTGCGGGGGTTGATCACTGAAGCTTTCTTT
CASSLRGLITEAFF
>TRBJ1-3|NA|TRBD1|TRBV18
TGTGCCAGCTCACCGACAGGGTTTACGGCCAACACCATATATTTT
CASSPTGFTANTIYF
>TRBJ1-1|NA|NA|TRBV11-2
TGTGCCAGCAGACATCCGGGAGGGGCCAACACTGAAGCTTTCTTT
CASRHPGGANTEAFF
>TRBJ2-3|NA|NA|TRBV5-1
TGCGCCAGCCAGAGTACGGGTTTTAGCACAGATACGCAGTATTTT
CASQSTGFSTDTQYF
>TRBJ1-1|NA|TRBD1|TRBV11-2
TGTGCCAGCAGTATCAGGGGGAGTGAAGCTTTCTTT
CASSIRGSEAFF
>TRBJ1-1|NA|NA|TRBV4-2
TGTGCCAGCAGCCAAGGACCAGGAAACACTGAAGCTTTCTTT
CASSQGPGNTEAFF